This T cell receptor beta chain was profiled in a study of T cells in Graves' hyperthyroidism and ophthalmopathy. In this sample, this clonotype turned up many times. The source material, RNA transcripts, was used to amplify TCR beta CDR3 regions. Carried out on the TCR CDR3, a first-round RT-PCR used the HTBI primer set. TCRdb called the multiplex PCR reads again in MiXCR, with one record for every CDR3 protein. The sample records some 510,000 distinct CDR3 sequences, about 20% being singletons. V shed 11 bases, J shed 5 bases, and the junction held 5 bases outside the gene matches. Germline values: CDR1 MNHNS, CDR2 SASEGT. CDR3 length: 13 amino acids. Using over 8.5 ml of fresh peripheral blood, PBMCs were prepared.

V and J are TRBV6-1 and TRBJ2-2, with 10 bases that match TRBD2. The specimen was blood. This TCR was sampled from a man younger than 35 with Graves' hyperthyroidism. The CDR3 sequence: CASLAGDTGELFF. The CDR3 DNA reads TGTGCCTCTCTAGCGGGGGATACCGGGGAGCTGTTTTTT.